What follows are 5 T cell receptor beta chains derived from one specimen sequenced in a study of patients and donors after allogeneic stem cell transplantation (dated by TCRdb to the early 2020s). Libraries were made using RT-PCR. The run used a NextSeq 550. TCRdb reran the public reads through fastp at Q25 and MiXCR, keeping productive beta chains. Rows are combined by CDR3 protein, so each entry shows the most common genes and DNA. This sample lists approximately 170,000 distinct CDR3 sequences; 24% were detected once. The ten largest clonotypes hold 25% to 30% of the sample. What was sequenced was blood, either unsorted or a sorted T cell fraction (not recorded which). The origin of the receptors is a human donor who was either an allogeneic HSCT recipient or a stem cell or donor lymphocyte infusion donor (not recorded which). It is not recorded whose cells these are; they may come from a transplant donor.

The rearrangement uses TRBV5-1 and TRBJ2-3; 7 nucleotides line up with TRBD1. This CDR3 has 18 residues. Germline CDR1 SGHRS, CDR2 YFSETQ. V gave up 4 bases and J gave up 0 bases; unmatched junction bases: 14. Written as DNA, the CDR3 is TGCGCCAGCAGCGACAGGCCCGCAGGGGGTTCTAGCACAGATACGCAGTATTTT. Its translation is CASSDRPAGGSSTDTQYF.

The chain has TRBV5-1 and TRBJ1-1; TRBD1 might be the D (6 bases). CDR3 length equals 18 residues. Germline CDR1 SGHRS, CDR2 YFSETQ. V gave up 1 base and J gave up 0 bases, with 19 bases separating them. CDR3 in amino acids: CASSLLCVVRGLNTEAFF. CDR3 sequence (DNA): TGCGCCAGCAGCTTGTTATGCGTTGTAAGGGGGTTGAACACTGAAGCTTTCTTT. The whole variable domain, remainder taken from reference TRBV5-1 and TRBJ1-1, is KAGVTQTPRYLIKTRGQQVTLSCSPISGHRSVSWYQQTPGQGLQFLFEYFSETQRNKGNFPGRFSGRQFSNSRSEMNVSTLELGDSALYLCASSLLCVVRGLNTEAFFGQGTRLTVV.

This clonotype was detected only once. The rearrangement links TRBV20-1 to TRBJ1-6; D is ambiguous. CDR1 is DFQATT and CDR2 is SNEGSKA in the germline V gene (reference sequence). The ends were cut back, 0 bases at V and 10 bases at J, with 10 bases in the middle. The CDR3 length is 13 residues. The CDR3 sequence is CSARDTVKSPLHF. CDR3 nucleotides: TGCAGTGCTAGAGACACTGTTAAGTCACCCCTCCACTTT.

The chain combines TRBV12-3 or TRBV12-4 with TRBJ2-5; D is unclear. The germline V and J ends were trimmed by 5 bases and 5 bases, with 9 bases remaining between them. The CDR3 spans 12 residues. The CDR3 loop is CASSELGETQYF. CDR3 coding DNA: TGTGCCAGCAGTGAGTTGGGCGAGACCCAGTACTTC.

This clonotype appeared a few times. The chain recombines TRBV12-3 or TRBV12-4 with TRBJ2-7; TRBD1 agrees at 10 bases. With V trimmed by 9 bases and J by 2 bases, 7 bases remained unmatched. The CDR3 consists of 14 residues. CDR3 region: CASRGQGRTYEQYF. In DNA form, the CDR3 reads TGTGCCAGTAGGGGACAGGGGCGAACCTACGAGCAGTACTTC.